This paragraph reports one T cell receptor (beta chain). Its specificity is not known. Other DNA sequences in the sample encode the same CDR3. Recent vaccinations or acute infections were absent in the healthy HIV-negative adult donors. Repertoires were generated with immunoSEQ multiplex PCR, while TCRdb's copy carries only in-frame clones and drops some. The data show around 350,000 clones, with around 70% seen just once and over 9.5% held by the top ten. These data are taken from a study of shared clonotypes between healthy human individuals. Regarding the study as a whole: Few donors restricted represented genetic and exposure-history diversity.

V shed 3 bases, J shed 4 bases, and the junction held 7 bases outside the gene matches. Looked up from germline, CDR1 is ENHRY and CDR2 is SYGVKD. The CDR3 runs to 15 residues. V usage is TRBV10-3 and J usage is TRBJ1-2; 8 bases agree with TRBD1. The TCR comes from a man younger than 40 in good health. What was sequenced was memory CD4+ T cells sorted from blood. Noted subset: CD45RA-negative fraction. CDR3 sequence (DNA): TGTGCCATCAGTGAAGGACAGGGTTTAGGCTATGGCTACACCTTC. The encoded protein is CAISEGQGLGYGYTF.